The 6 T cell receptor beta chains in this list originate from one sample, sequenced in a study of CD8+ T cells in alopecia areata. cDNA prepared by RNA extraction and subsequent reverse transcription served as the template for sequencing. The data were produced by immunoSEQ multiplex PCR, yet TCRdb's version contains in-frame clones alone and is incomplete. The profile covers 150,000 to 200,000 clones, with about 60% appearing a single time and about 12% taken by the ten largest. Treatment defined: oral pan-JAK inhibitor, 5-10 mg twice daily. Specimen: CD8+ T cells sorted from blood, collected at week 24, from a patient treated with tofacitinib. Every receptor here comes from a human donor with alopecia areata.

This chain links TRBV30 with TRBJ2-3; 8 nucleotides match TRBD2. The junction had 10 bases not matched to a gene; V was cut back by 4 bases and J by 4 bases. Germline V gene sequence: CDR1 GTSNPN, CDR2 SVGIG (reference sequence). The CDR3 runs to 15 residues. CDR3 in amino acids: CAWTTGTRSADTQYF. The CDR3 nucleotides are TGTGCCTGGACCACCGGGACTAGATCCGCAGATACGCAGTATTTT.

V usage is TRBV2 and J usage is TRBJ2-3; D is undetermined. The germline V gene has CDR1 SNHLY and CDR2 FYNNEI. Trimming took off 10 bases at V and 9 bases at J, with 14 bases between the two ends. This CDR3 is built from 11 residues. The CDR3 region has the DNA TGTGCCAACCATCTCGGCCAAACGCAGTATTTT. Translating it yields CANHLGQTQYF.

The CDR3 spells CASRSREIKAQYF. Here the CDR3 DNA reads TGTGCCAGCAGGTCCCGGGAAATAAAGGCCCAGTACTTC. The genes are TRBV27 and TRBJ2-5, with D perhaps matching TRBD2 (5 bases). CDR1 MNHEY and CDR2 SMNVEV come from the germline V gene (reference sequence). This CDR3 is built from 13 residues. V was trimmed by 6 bases and J by 9 bases, leaving 17 bases between them.

J is TRBJ2-2 and V is TRBV6-1; 11 bases are a match to TRBD1. Germline V gives CDR1 MNHNS, CDR2 SASEGT. CDR3 length: 17 amino acids. J was trimmed by 0 bases and V by 4 bases; bases with no gene match: 4. The CDR3 DNA follows: TGTGCCAGCAGTGGCCTGGGACAGGGGGCGAACACCGGGGAGCTGTTTTTT. It codes for CASSGLGQGANTGELFF.

In its sample, this clone was seen a few times. The CDR3 DNA follows: TGTGCCTGGAGTGTACTTATCGGAACCGGGGAGCTGTTTTTT. It encodes CAWSVLIGTGELFF. V is TRBV30 and J is TRBJ2-2; D gene ambiguous. The CDR3 covers 14 residues. Germline V gives CDR1 GTSNPN, CDR2 SVGIG (reference sequence). The V gene lost 0 bases and the J gene lost 5 bases, with 10 bases spanning the gap.

This rearrangement joins TRBV5-1 to TRBJ2-7, with TRBD2 as a possible D gene (6 bases). This CDR3 is built from 14 residues. Germline lookup yields CDR1 SGHRS and CDR2 YFSETQ. Trimming took off 4 bases at V and 5 bases at J, with 16 bases between the two ends. CDR3 sequence reads: CASSGGRKFDEQYF. DNA for the CDR3: TGCGCCAGCAGCGGGGGGAGGAAATTCGACGAGCAGTACTTC. Looking up the rest from reference TRBV5-1 and TRBJ2-7 gives the full variable domain: KAGVTQTPRYLIKTRGQQVTLSCSPISGHRSVSWYQQTPGQGLQFLFEYFSETQRNKGNFPGRFSGRQFSNSRSEMNVSTLELGDSALYLCASSGGRKFDEQYFGPGTRLTVT.